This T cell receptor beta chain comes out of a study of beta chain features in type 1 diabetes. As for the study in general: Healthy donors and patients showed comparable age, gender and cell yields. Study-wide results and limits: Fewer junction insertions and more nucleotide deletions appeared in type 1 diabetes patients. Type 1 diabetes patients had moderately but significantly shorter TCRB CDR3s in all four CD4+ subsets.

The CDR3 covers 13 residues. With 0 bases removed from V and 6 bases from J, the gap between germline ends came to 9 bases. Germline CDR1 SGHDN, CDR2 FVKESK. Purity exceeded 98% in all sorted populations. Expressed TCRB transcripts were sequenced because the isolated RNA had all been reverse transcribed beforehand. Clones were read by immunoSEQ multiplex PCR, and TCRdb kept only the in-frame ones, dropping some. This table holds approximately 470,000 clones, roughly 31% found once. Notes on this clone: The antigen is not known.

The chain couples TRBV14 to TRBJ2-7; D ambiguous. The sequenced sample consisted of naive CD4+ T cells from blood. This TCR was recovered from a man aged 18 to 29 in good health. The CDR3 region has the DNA TGTGCCAGCAGCCAAGAGTTTACGGGCGAGCAGTACTTC. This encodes CASSQEFTGEQYF.